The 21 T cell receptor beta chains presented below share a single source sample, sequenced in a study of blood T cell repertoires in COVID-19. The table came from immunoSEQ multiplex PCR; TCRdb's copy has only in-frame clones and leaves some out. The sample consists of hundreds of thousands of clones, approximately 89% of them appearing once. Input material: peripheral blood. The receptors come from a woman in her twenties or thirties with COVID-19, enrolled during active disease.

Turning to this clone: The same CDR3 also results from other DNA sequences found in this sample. CDR3 DNA sequence: TGTGCCAGCAGCTTTGGCCCGAACACTGAAGCTTTCTTT. Its translation: CASSFGPNTEAFF. The chain carries TRBV7-2 and TRBJ1-1; D ambiguous. V was trimmed by 3 bases and J by 1 base, leaving 6 bases between them. This CDR3 is built from 13 residues. Germline loops: CDR1 SGHTA, CDR2 FQGNSA.

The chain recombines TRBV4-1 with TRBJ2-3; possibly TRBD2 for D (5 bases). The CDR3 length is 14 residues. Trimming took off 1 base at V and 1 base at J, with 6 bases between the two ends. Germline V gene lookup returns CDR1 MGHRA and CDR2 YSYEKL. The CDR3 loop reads CASSQGRGTDTQYF. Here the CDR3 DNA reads TGCGCCAGCAGCCAAGGGCGGGGCACAGATACGCAGTATTTT.

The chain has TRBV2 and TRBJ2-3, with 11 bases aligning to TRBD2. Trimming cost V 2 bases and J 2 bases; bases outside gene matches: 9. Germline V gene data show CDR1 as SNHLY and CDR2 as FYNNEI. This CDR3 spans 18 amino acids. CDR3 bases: TGTGCCAGCAGTGAAAGGTCTAGCGGGGGGCGTCTCACAGATACGCAGTATTTT. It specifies CASSERSSGGRLTDTQYF.

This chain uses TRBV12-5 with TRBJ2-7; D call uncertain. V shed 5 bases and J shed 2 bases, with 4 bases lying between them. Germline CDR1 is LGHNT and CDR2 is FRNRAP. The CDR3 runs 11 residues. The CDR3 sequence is CASGPTYEQYF. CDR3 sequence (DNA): TGTGCTAGTGGTCCCACCTACGAGCAGTACTTC.

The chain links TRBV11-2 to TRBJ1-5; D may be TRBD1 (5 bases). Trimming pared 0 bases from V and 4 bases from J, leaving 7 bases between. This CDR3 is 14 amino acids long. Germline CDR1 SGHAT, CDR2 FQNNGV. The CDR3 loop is CASSLDPGNQPQHF. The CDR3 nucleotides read TGTGCCAGCAGCTTAGATCCAGGGAATCAGCCCCAGCATTTT.

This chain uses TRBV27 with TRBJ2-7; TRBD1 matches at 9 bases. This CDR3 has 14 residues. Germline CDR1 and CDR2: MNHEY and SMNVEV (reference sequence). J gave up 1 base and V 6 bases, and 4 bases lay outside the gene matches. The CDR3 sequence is CASSRDRGSYEQYF. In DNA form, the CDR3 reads TGTGCCAGCAGCCGCGACAGGGGGTCCTACGAGCAGTACTTC.

As DNA, the CDR3 is TGTGCCAGCAGCCCCCGACAGGGGGGCAACTATGGCTACACCTTC. Translation gives CASSPRQGGNYGYTF. This chain joins TRBV4-2 and TRBJ1-2, with 9 positions matching TRBD1. Looked up from germline, CDR1 is LGHNA and CDR2 is YNFKEQ. The length of the CDR3 is 15 residues. Losses at the gene ends were 4 bases for V and 2 bases for J; bases not matched to a gene: 5.

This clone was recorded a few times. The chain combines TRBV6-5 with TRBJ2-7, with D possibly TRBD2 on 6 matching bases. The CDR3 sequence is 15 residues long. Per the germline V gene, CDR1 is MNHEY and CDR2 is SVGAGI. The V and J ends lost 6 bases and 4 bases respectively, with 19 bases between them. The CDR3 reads CASRIPGVRGYEQYF. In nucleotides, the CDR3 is TGTGCCAGCAGAATTCCGGGAGTAAGAGGTTACGAGCAGTACTTC.

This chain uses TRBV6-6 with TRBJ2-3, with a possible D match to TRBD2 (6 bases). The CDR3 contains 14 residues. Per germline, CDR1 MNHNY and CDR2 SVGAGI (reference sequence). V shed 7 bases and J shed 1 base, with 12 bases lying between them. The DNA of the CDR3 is TGTGCCAGCACTCAACGGAGGGGCACAGATACGCAGTATTTT. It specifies CASTQRRGTDTQYF.

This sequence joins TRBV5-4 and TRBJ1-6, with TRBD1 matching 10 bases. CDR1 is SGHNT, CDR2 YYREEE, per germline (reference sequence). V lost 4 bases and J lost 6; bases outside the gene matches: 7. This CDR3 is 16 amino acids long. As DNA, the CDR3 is TGTGCCAGCAGCAGGGGACAGGGGCGGAGTAATTCACCCCTCCACTTT. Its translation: CASSRGQGRSNSPLHF.

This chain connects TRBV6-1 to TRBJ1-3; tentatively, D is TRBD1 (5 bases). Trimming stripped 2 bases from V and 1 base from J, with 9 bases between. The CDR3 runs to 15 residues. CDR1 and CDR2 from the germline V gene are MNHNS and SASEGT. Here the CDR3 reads CASSEFRGSGNTIYF. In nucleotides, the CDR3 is TGTGCCAGCAGTGAATTTAGGGGTTCTGGAAACACCATATATTTT.

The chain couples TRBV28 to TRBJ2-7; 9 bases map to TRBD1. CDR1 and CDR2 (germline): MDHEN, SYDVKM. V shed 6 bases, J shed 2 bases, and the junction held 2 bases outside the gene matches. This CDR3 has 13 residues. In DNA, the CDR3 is TGTGCCAGCAGAGGGGACAGGGCCTACGAGCAGTACTTC. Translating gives CASRGDRAYEQYF.

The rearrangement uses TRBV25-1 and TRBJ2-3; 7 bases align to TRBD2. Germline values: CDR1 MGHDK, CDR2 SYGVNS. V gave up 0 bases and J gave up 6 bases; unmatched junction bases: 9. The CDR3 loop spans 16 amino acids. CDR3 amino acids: CASSEYGEGLGDTQYF. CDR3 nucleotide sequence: TGTGCCAGCAGTGAATATGGGGAGGGTCTAGGGGATACGCAGTATTTT.

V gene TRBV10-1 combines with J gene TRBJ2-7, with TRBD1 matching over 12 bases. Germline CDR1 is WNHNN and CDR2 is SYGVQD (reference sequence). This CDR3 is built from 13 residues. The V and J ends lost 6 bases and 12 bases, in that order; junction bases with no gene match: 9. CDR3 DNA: TGCGCCAGCAGCTCCGGGACAGGGGGCCGGTCGTACTTC. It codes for CASSSGTGGRSYF.

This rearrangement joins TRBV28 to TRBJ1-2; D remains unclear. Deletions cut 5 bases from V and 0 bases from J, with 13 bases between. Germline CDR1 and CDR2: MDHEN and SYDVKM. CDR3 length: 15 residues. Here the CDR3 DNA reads TGTGCCAGCAGTCGCAACGGGTCTCCTAACTATGGCTACACCTTC. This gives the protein CASSRNGSPNYGYTF.

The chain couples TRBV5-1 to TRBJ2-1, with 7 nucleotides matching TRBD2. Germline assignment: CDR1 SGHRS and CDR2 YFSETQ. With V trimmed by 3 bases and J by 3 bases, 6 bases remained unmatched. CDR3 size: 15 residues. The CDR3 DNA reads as TGCGCCAGCAGCTCCGGGGGGACTAACTACAATGAGCAGTTCTTC. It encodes CASSSGGTNYNEQFF.

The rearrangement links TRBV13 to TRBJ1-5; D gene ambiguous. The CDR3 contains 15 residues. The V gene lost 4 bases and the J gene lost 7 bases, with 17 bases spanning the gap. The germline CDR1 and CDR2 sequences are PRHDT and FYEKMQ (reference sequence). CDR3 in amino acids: CASSYRGGEDQPQHF. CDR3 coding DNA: TGTGCCAGCAGCTACAGAGGCGGGGAAGACCAGCCCCAGCATTTT.

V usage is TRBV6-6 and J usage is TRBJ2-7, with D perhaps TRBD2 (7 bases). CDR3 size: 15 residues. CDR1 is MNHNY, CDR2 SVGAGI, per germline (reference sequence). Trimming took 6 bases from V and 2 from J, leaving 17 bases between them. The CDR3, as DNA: TGTGCCAGCAGAGAATACAGGGAGGGGCCCTACGAGCAGTACTTC. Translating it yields CASREYREGPYEQYF.

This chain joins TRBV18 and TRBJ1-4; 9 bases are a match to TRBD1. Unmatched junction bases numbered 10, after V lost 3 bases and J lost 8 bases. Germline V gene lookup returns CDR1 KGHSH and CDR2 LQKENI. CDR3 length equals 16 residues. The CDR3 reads CASSPESGTGIEKLFF. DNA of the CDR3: TGTGCCAGCTCACCGGAATCCGGGACAGGGATCGAAAAACTGTTTTTT.

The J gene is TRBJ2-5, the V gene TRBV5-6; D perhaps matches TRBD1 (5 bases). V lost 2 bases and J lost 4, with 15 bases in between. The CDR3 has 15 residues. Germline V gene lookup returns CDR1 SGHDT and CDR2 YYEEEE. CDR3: CASSFGDSQGETQYF. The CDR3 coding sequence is TGTGCCAGCAGCTTCGGTGACAGCCAAGGAGAGACCCAGTACTTC.

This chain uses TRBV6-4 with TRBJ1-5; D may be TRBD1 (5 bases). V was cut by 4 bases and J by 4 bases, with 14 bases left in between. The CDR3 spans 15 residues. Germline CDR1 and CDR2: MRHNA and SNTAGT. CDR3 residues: CASSVWRQINQPQHF. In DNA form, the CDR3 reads TGTGCCAGCAGTGTATGGCGACAGATTAATCAGCCCCAGCATTTT.